This T cell receptor beta chain emerged from a study of control samples from healthy donors and cancer patients (dated by TCRdb to between 2020 and 2021). A remark on this clone: Its target antigen remains unknown. No base-level quality is on record; no much larger clone is a single base apart. The sample contains more than one DNA sequence encoding this CDR3.

Library creation used the immunoSEQ multiplex PCR assay. TCRdb's version of the immuneACCESS table is confined to in-frame rearrangements and falls short of the full clone set. An unresolved V gene accounts for under half of the shortfall where checked; the remainder is of unknown origin. A total of about 61,000 clones appear in this sample, 85% to 90% of them only once. Around 6% of the sample goes to the ten largest clones. The germline V gene sets CDR1 to SNHLY and CDR2 to FYNNEI. From cysteine to phenylalanine, the CDR3 is 12 amino acids long. The kept DNA is CDR3 alone, 36 bases in frame from the first base. Between the V and J ends, shortened by 8 bases and 5 bases respectively, the junction contains 7 bases.

The chain is made from TRBV2 and TRBJ1-6, with the D segment identity uncertain. This receptor was identified in a man aged 55 to 70 with colorectal cancer. The sequencing sample was made of PBMCs. This receptor carries the CDR3 CASGRDNSPLHF. The sequenced DNA: TGTGCCAGCGGGCGGGATAATTCACCCCTCCACTTT.